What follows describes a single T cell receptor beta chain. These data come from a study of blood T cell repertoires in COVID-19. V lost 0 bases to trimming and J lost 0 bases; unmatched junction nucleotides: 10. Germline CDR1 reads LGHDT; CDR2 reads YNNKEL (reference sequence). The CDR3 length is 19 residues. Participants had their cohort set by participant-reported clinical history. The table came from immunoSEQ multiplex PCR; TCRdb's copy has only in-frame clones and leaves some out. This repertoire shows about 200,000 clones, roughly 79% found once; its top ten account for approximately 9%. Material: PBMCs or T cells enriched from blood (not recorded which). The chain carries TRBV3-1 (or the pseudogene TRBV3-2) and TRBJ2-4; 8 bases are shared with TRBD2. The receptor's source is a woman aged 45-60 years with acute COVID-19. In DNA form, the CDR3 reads TGTGCCAGCAGCCAAGATGTAATAGCGGGGATTTTAGCCAAAAACATTCAGTACTTC. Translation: CASSQDVIAGILAKNIQYF.